This T cell receptor beta chain was recovered during a study of OX40 agonist ivuxolimab in advanced cancers. Study-wide results and limits: Doses of 0.1 to 3.0 mg/kg were accompanied by clonal expansion of CD4+ and CD8+ blood T cells by week 6.

Concerning this clone: Its antigen is not identified.

Trimming left V 3 bases short and J 2 bases short, with 10 bases between. Germline-derived CDR1 and CDR2 are MDHEN and SYDVKM. This CDR3 spans 14 amino acids. Sampling of blood occurred at baseline, cycle 4 day 1, and cycle 7 day 1. TCRdb keeps only in-frame clones here, not all; method: immunoSEQ multiplex PCR. This repertoire shows around 120,000 clones, around 89% found once; its top ten account for roughly 0.59%. The sample was CD4+ or CD8+ T cells sorted from blood, taken in a trial of the OX40 agonist ivuxolimab. The gene calls are TRBV28 and TRBJ1-2, with D tentatively TRBD1 (5 bases). The receptor was isolated from an adult with an advanced solid tumor such as melanoma, head and neck, liver or kidney cancer. The CDR3 loop reads CASSFGQLNYGYTF. In DNA form, the CDR3 reads TGTGCCAGCAGTTTTGGACAACTGAACTATGGCTACACCTTC.